This TCR beta chain was profiled in a study of control samples from healthy donors and cancer patients. Generated by immunoSEQ multiplex PCR, the TCRdb table keeps only in-frame clones and is missing some. The data contain about 140,000 clones, approximately 90% of them singletons. The CDR3 totals 14 residues. V lost 5 bases to trimming and J lost 5 bases, with 15 bases between them. CDR1 is SGHTA and CDR2 is FQGNSA in the germline V gene. Material for sequencing was blood. The chain is built from TRBV7-2 and TRBJ2-5; D remains ambiguous. The clonotype comes from a woman aged 25 to 39 in good health. The CDR3 coding sequence is TGTGCCAGCAGCCCGCGTCCCGGTCGGGAGACCCAGTACTTC. It yields the protein CASSPRPGRETQYF.